A single sample is the source of the 28 T cell receptor beta chains below, sequenced in a study of CD8+ T cells in alopecia areata. Sequencing used cDNA as its template, made by extracting RNA and reverse transcribing it. The repertoire was sequenced with immunoSEQ multiplex PCR; TCRdb's copy has only in-frame clones and lacks some. The data show about 270,000 clones, with none appearing a single time. Sorting relied on CD4, CD8alpha, NKG2D, NKG2ACE and other markers applied to pooled cutaneous lymph node cells. Sequenced sample: CD4+ T cells sorted from a lymph node. These receptors all stem from a C3H/HeJ mouse with alopecia areata. The mice in this strain carry MHC haplotype H2-k.

This clone was observed a few times. The genes and germline here are from mouse. The read comes to an end 4 residues before the CDR3 does, leaving the germline J gene to fill in the end. Other DNA sequences of this sample code for an identical CDR3. The chain is built from TRBV5 and TRBJ2-3; D is possibly TRBD2 (5 bases). The V gene's germline CDR1 is LGHNA and CDR2 YNLKQL (reference sequence). The ends were cut back, 2 bases at V and 0 bases at J, with 6 bases in the middle. This CDR3 has 14 residues. The covered CDR3 bases are TGTGCCAGCAGCCAAACTGGTAGTGCAGAA. Protein sequence: CASSQTGSAE. The whole CDR3 reads CASSQTGSAETLYF.

This clone was seen a handful of times. Each gene name is a mouse one. The read ends 4 residues before the CDR3 terminus; that terminus is restored from the germline J gene. The genes are TRBV17 and TRBJ2-4; 10 bases are a match to TRBD2. V gave up 0 bases and J gave up 2 bases; unmatched junction bases: 11. Germline V gene lookup returns CDR1 MNHDT and CDR2 YYDKIL. The CDR3 has 19 residues. CDR3: CASSRDSGLGGRSQNTLYF. The covered CDR3 bases are TGTGCTAGCAGTAGAGATTCTGGGCTGGGGGGGCGCTCTCAAAAC.

A note on this clone: Gene names are mouse gene names. Read sequence stops 4 residues before the CDR3 end, and the germline J gene provides the missing end. V is TRBV17 and J is TRBJ2-5; perhaps TRBD1 as D (6 bases). Per the germline V gene, CDR1 is MNHDT and CDR2 is YYDKIL. This CDR3 spans 15 amino acids. The CDR3 bases that were read are TGTGCTAGCAGTAGAGTCCCAGGGGCGAAAGAC. It codes for CASSRVPGAKD. The CDR3 in its entirety is CASSRVPGAKDTQYF.

This clone was seen more than once but under ten times. The gene names here belong to mouse. The DNA ends 4 residues before the CDR3 does, and the rest of the CDR3 is filled in from the germline J gene. V gene TRBV13-2 combines with J gene TRBJ2-1; 10 bases agree with TRBD2. In germline, CDR1 is NNHNN, CDR2 SYGAGS (reference sequence). CDR3 length: 15 residues. The sequenced CDR3 bases are TGTGCCAGCGGTGAACCTGGGGGGGCGCCGGCT. Amino acid sequence: CASGEPGGAPA. The complete CDR3 reads CASGEPGGAPAEQFF.

This clone was detected only a few times. Gene names follow the mouse nomenclature. The sequence runs out 4 residues before the end of the CDR3; the remainder is reconstructed from the germline J gene. The sample has other DNA sequences that encode this CDR3 too. The chain has TRBV1 and TRBJ2-7; 9 positions agree with TRBD2. The V and J ends lost 2 bases and 1 base, in that order; junction bases with no gene match: 3. Germline V gives CDR1 NSQYPW, CDR2 LRSPGD (reference sequence). The CDR3 runs to 15 residues. CDR3 DNA (partial): TGCACCTGCAGTGCATCCGGGACTGGGTCCTAT. Its translation: CTCSASGTGSY. The CDR3 in full is CTCSASGTGSYEQYF.

At least ten counts were recorded for this clone. Germline and genes here are mouse. Read sequence stops 4 residues before the CDR3 end, and the germline J gene provides the missing end. The V gene is TRBV17, the J gene TRBJ2-5; the match to TRBD2 covers 8 bases. The CDR3 sequence is 14 residues long. Germline CDR1 is MNHDT and CDR2 is YYDKIL. The V segment lost 6 bases and the J segment 3 bases; nucleotides outside the gene matches: 5. CDR3 amino acids: CASSPDWGQDTQYF. CDR3 bases read: TGTGCTAGCAGCCCTGACTGGGGTCAAGAC.

Concerning this clone itself: Gene labels here are mouse ones. The read is 4 residues too short to cover the CDR3 end, so that end is filled in from the germline J gene. The rearrangement uses TRBV19 and TRBJ2-7; 9 bases match TRBD2. CDR3 size: 15 residues. Germline lookup yields CDR1 FNHDT and CDR2 SITEND (reference sequence). Germline trimming cut 4 bases from V and 0 bases from J; bases unmatched to any gene: 5. CDR3 bases read: TGTGCCAGCAGTGTAACTGGGGGGAGCTCCTAT. This translates into CASSVTGGSSY. The full CDR3 is CASSVTGGSSYEQYF. The full variable domain, in which reference TRBV19 and TRBJ2-7 provide the parts outside the CDR3, is GGIITQTPKFLIGQEGQKLTLKCQQNFNHDTMYWYRQDSGKGLRLIYYSITENDLQKGDLSEGYDASREKKSSFSLTVTSAQKNEMAVFLCASSVTGGSSYEQYFGPGTRLTVL.

This clone was seen more than once but under ten times. The listed genes are named as in mouse. The observed sequence ends 3 residues before the CDR3 terminus, with the missing tail filled in from the germline J gene. The chain recombines TRBV19 with TRBJ1-6, with 8 bases aligning to TRBD1. TRBJ1-6 is treated as an ORF (open reading frame) with a function not yet certain. The CDR3 spans 14 residues. Germline assignment: CDR1 FNHDT and CDR2 SITEND (reference sequence). With 4 bases clipped from V and 9 bases from J, the junction kept 6 bases outside the gene matches. CDR3 DNA, as far as it was read: TGTGCCAGCAGTTTCCCAGGGGGCGGTTCGCCC. Translation: CASSFPGGGSP. The whole CDR3 sequence is CASSFPGGGSPLYF.

This clone was detected a few times. Germline and genes: mouse. Coverage ceases 4 residues before the CDR3 finishes, and the germline J gene fills in the end. The V call is TRBV1, the J call TRBJ2-5; the match to TRBD2 covers 7 bases. Germline V CDR1 and CDR2: NSQYPW, LRSPGD (reference sequence). V was pared by 11 bases and J by 3 bases, with 2 bases of the junction left unmatched. CDR3 length: 11 residues. The sequenced CDR3 bases are TGCACCCAGACTGGGCAAGAC. This translates into CTQTGQD. The full CDR3 protein reads CTQTGQDTQYF.

On this clone: The listed genes are named as in mouse. The CDR3 end lies 4 residues beyond the end of the read and is filled in from the germline J gene. This sample includes further DNA sequences coding for the same CDR3. V gene TRBV5 combines with J gene TRBJ2-3; D might be TRBD1 (6 bases). Trimming took off 4 bases at V and 0 bases at J, with 8 bases between the two ends. This CDR3 has 14 amino acids. The germline CDR1 and CDR2 sequences are LGHNA and YNLKQL (reference sequence). The CDR3 reads CASSPTGSAETLYF. CDR3 DNA (partial): TGTGCCAGCAGCCCGACAGGTAGTGCAGAA.

This clone has only a few counts. Mouse names are used for the genes. Read coverage stops 4 residues before the CDR3 terminus; the germline J gene supplies the remainder. V and J are TRBV13-2 and TRBJ2-3, with TRBD2 identical over 9 bases. The V gene end was trimmed by 2 bases and the J gene end by 4 bases; junction bases not matched to a gene: 5. The CDR3 totals 15 residues. Per germline, CDR1 NNHNN and CDR2 SYGAGS (reference sequence). CDR3 region: CASGEGLGHSETLYF. The CDR3 DNA, read in part, is TGTGCCAGCGGTGAGGGACTGGGACATTCAGAA.

This clone was seen a handful of times. Gene names denote mouse genes. Coverage ceases 4 residues before the CDR3 finishes, and the germline J gene fills in the end. Within the sample, other DNA sequences also encode this same CDR3. The V and J genes are TRBV13-2 and TRBJ1-1; 9 bases are shared with TRBD1. The ends lost 1 base at V and 1 base at J; junction bases unmatched: 2. CDR1 NNHNN and CDR2 SYGAGS come from the germline V gene (reference sequence). This CDR3 has 15 amino acids. CDR3 bases read: TGTGCCAGCGGTGATCCGGGACAGGGGAACACA. It encodes CASGDPGQGNT. The full CDR3 is CASGDPGQGNTEVFF.

The table lists this clone with a few counts. Gene names are the mouse ones. With the read ending 4 residues before the CDR3 end, the germline J gene is used to fill in that end. The chain has TRBV13-3 and TRBJ1-2; 8 bases line up with TRBD1. There are 15 residues in the CDR3. Per germline, CDR1 NNHDY and CDR2 SYVADS. J was trimmed by 4 bases and V by 0 bases; bases with no gene match: 5. The CDR3 is CASSDAGGEASDYTF. The CDR3 DNA, read in part, is TGTGCCAGCAGTGATGCAGGGGGCGAGGCCTCC.

In regard to this clone: The germline and genes are mouse ones. Read sequence stops 4 residues before the CDR3 end, and the germline J gene provides the missing end. The V call is TRBV19, the J call TRBJ2-3, with TRBD2 matching 7 bases. The CDR3 is 15 amino acids. Trimming took 5 bases from V and 0 from J; bases not matched to a gene: 6. Germline assignment: CDR1 FNHDT and CDR2 SITEND (reference sequence). CDR3 DNA (partial): TGTGCCAGCAGACCGGGACTGACTAGTGCAGAA. This encodes CASRPGLTSAE. The full CDR3 reads CASRPGLTSAETLYF.

This clone was detected only a few times. Mouse names are used for the genes. The CDR3 here is CASSHWGGNYEQYF. The covered CDR3 bases are TGTGCCAGCAGCCACTGGGGGGGGAACTAT. The gene calls are TRBV5 and TRBJ2-7, with TRBD2 matching over 9 bases. The sequenced fragment ends 4 residues before the CDR3 boundary, so the rest is inferred from the germline J gene. The CDR3 length is 14 residues. After removal of 3 bases from V and 3 bases from J, the junction contained 3 bases not matched to a gene. From germline, CDR1 is LGHNA and CDR2 YNLKQL (reference sequence).

This clone was seen more than once but under ten times. Genes and germline come from the mouse. The CDR3 extends 4 residues past the end of the read, so its final part is completed from the germline J gene. The gene calls are TRBV13-3 and TRBJ2-3, with 9 bases aligning to TRBD1. Per the germline V gene, CDR1 is NNHDY and CDR2 is SYVADS. The CDR3 runs to 15 residues. Germline trimming cut 5 bases from V and 0 bases from J; bases unmatched to any gene: 4. The CDR3 protein is CASRPTGGSAETLYF. The CDR3 bases that were read are TGTGCCAGCAGACCCACAGGGGGCAGTGCAGAA.

As regards this clone: Gene names and germline refer to mouse. The read terminates 4 residues before the CDR3 end, so the remaining end is supplied by the germline J gene. The chain carries TRBV19 and TRBJ2-3; 10 bases are a match to TRBD2. Germline assignment: CDR1 FNHDT and CDR2 SITEND (reference sequence). V gave up 1 base and J gave up 2 bases; unmatched junction bases: 4. This CDR3 spans 16 amino acids. The CDR3 DNA, read in part, is TGTGCCAGCAGTATAAGGACTGGGGGATTTGCAGAA. This gives the protein CASSIRTGGFAE. In full, the CDR3 reads CASSIRTGGFAETLYF.

Points on this clone: Genes and germline come from the mouse. The CDR3 extends 4 residues past the end of the read, so its final part is completed from the germline J gene. This chain links TRBV13-2 with TRBJ2-3; D remains ambiguous. Per germline, CDR1 NNHNN and CDR2 SYGAGS (reference sequence). The CDR3 consists of 12 residues. CDR3 protein: CASGDSQETLYF. CDR3 bases read: TGTGCCAGCGGTGACTCACAAGAA.

Comments on this clone: The listed genes are named as in mouse. The CDR3 goes on 4 residues after the read ends, and that part is filled in from the germline J gene. The J gene is TRBJ1-1, the V gene TRBV29, with D possibly being TRBD1 (6 bases). The CDR3 is 11 residues long. CDR1 is MSHET, CDR2 SYDVDS, per germline. The CDR3 here is CASSHREEVFF. The CDR3 DNA, read in part, is TGTGCTAGCAGTCACAGGGAA.

A remark on this clone: Gene names and germline refer to mouse. The read ends 4 residues before the CDR3 terminus; that terminus is restored from the germline J gene. Other DNA sequences in this sample translate to the same CDR3. J is TRBJ1-2 and V is TRBV5, with no clear D. V was trimmed by 0 bases and J by 2 bases, leaving 4 bases between them. The CDR3 runs 13 residues. Germline lookup yields CDR1 LGHNA and CDR2 YNLKQL (reference sequence). The covered CDR3 bases are TGTGCCAGCAGCCAAGACATTAACTCC. Its protein product is CASSQDINS. The full CDR3 is CASSQDINSDYTF.

The sample holds a few counts of this clone. Genes and germline are mouse. The read ends 4 residues before the CDR3 terminus; that terminus is restored from the germline J gene. The chain carries TRBV5 and TRBJ2-4; 10 bases are a match to TRBD2. Trimming cost V 4 bases and J 2 bases; bases outside gene matches: 0. The germline V gene has CDR1 LGHNA and CDR2 YNLKQL (reference sequence). This CDR3 is 14 amino acids long. CDR3 bases read: TGTGCCAGCAGCCCTGGGGGGGCTCAAAAC. Protein: CASSPGGAQN. The entire CDR3 is CASSPGGAQNTLYF.

This clone was recorded at least ten times. Mouse names are used for the genes. Sequencing ends 4 residues short of the CDR3 end; the germline J gene provides the rest. This chain connects TRBV17 to TRBJ1-2; 10 positions match TRBD1. Germline V gene lookup returns CDR1 MNHDT and CDR2 YYDKIL. Trimming removed 3 bases from V and 3 bases from J; junction bases left unmatched: 4. The CDR3 covers 15 residues. The covered CDR3 bases are TGTGCTAGCAGTAGTACGGGACAGGGGCACTCC. Encoded protein: CASSSTGQGHS. From start to end, the CDR3 is CASSSTGQGHSDYTF. Drawing the rest from reference TRBV17 and TRBJ1-2, the complete variable domain is DTTVKQNPRYKLARVGKPVNLICSQTMNHDTMYWYQKKPNQAPKLLLFYYDKILNREADTFEKFQSSRPNNSFCSLYIGSAGLEYSAMYLCASSSTGQGHSDYTFGSGTRLLVI.

As for this clone: Mouse gene names and germline throughout. Read coverage stops 4 residues before the CDR3 terminus; the germline J gene supplies the remainder. V gene TRBV1 combines with J gene TRBJ2-7; 10 nucleotides agree with TRBD1. Germline assignment: CDR1 NSQYPW and CDR2 LRSPGD (reference sequence). The CDR3 loop spans 14 amino acids. The sequenced part of the CDR3 DNA is TGCACCTGCAGTGCAGCCGGGACAGGGGAT. Its protein is CTCSAAGTGD. The entire CDR3 protein reads CTCSAAGTGDEQYF.

This clone was observed a handful of times. Gene names follow the mouse nomenclature. The CDR3 extends 4 residues past the end of the read, so its final part is completed from the germline J gene. This chain joins TRBV1 and TRBJ2-7, with D perhaps TRBD1 (5 bases). This CDR3 region has 14 residues. From germline, CDR1 is NSQYPW and CDR2 LRSPGD (reference sequence). CDR3 bases read: TGCACCTGCAGTGCCACCTCGGCCAGGGAT. The encoded protein is CTCSATSARD. The full-length CDR3 reads as CTCSATSARDEQYF.

This clone was picked up a small number of times. Gene names are mouse gene names. The CDR3 end falls 3 residues outside the read, so it is completed with the germline J gene. The chain couples TRBV13-1 to TRBJ1-6, with 10 nucleotides matching TRBD1. TRBJ1-6 is flagged as an ORF with uncertain function. Per the germline V gene, CDR1 is NSHNY and CDR2 is SYGAGN. V gave up 4 bases and J gave up 3 bases; unmatched junction bases: 4. The CDR3 runs 16 residues. The CDR3 is CASSLRDRGYNSPLYF. The DNA read from the CDR3 is TGTGCCAGCAGTCTCCGGGACAGGGGCTATAATTCGCCC.

With respect to this clone: Each gene name is a mouse one. The CDR3 extends 4 residues past the end of the read, so its final part is completed from the germline J gene. At the DNA level, this CDR3 is encoded by other sequences in the same sample as well. This chain uses TRBV13-2 with TRBJ2-7; TRBD2 matches 12 bases. The germline V gene has CDR1 NNHNN and CDR2 SYGAGS (reference sequence). This CDR3 comprises 15 residues. The DNA read from the CDR3 is TGTGCCAGCGGTGATGCGGGACTGGGGGGATAT. Translation gives CASGDAGLGGY. Given in full, the CDR3 is CASGDAGLGGYEQYF.

There are a few counts of this clone. Genes and germline are mouse. From the germline J gene comes the end of the CDR3, since the read stops 4 residues before it. The rearrangement joins TRBV19 to TRBJ2-7, with D possibly matching TRBD1 (6 bases). This CDR3 comprises 12 residues. Germline V gives CDR1 FNHDT, CDR2 SITEND (reference sequence). The CDR3 region is CASSVQGYEQYF. Incomplete CDR3 DNA: TGTGCCAGCAGTGTACAGGGATAT.

A remark on this clone: The gene names here belong to mouse. The CDR3 goes on 3 residues after the read ends, and that part is filled in from the germline J gene. The chain recombines TRBV19 with TRBJ1-6; 10 nucleotides agree with TRBD1. TRBJ1-6 is marked as an open reading frame, function uncertain. CDR1 and CDR2 from the germline V gene are FNHDT and SITEND (reference sequence). Trimming cost V 4 bases and J 7 bases; bases outside gene matches: 5. This CDR3 has 15 residues. Partial CDR3 DNA: TGTGCCAGCAGTTCCGGACAGGGGGGGAATTCGCCC. Amino acid sequence: CASSSGQGGNSP. The entire CDR3 is CASSSGQGGNSPLYF.